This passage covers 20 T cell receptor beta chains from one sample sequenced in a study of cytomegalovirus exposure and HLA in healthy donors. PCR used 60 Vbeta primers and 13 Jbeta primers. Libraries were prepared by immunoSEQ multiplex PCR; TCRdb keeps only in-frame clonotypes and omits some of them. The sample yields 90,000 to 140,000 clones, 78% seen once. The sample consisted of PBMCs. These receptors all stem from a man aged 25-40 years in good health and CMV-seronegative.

The CDR3: CSVVGNRRGGGQETQYF. The CDR3 nucleotides read TGCAGCGTTGTTGGGAACCGGCGGGGTGGGGGCCAAGAGACCCAGTACTTC. This chain joins TRBV29-1 and TRBJ2-5; perhaps TRBD2 as D (6 bases). Per the germline V gene, CDR1 is SQVTM and CDR2 is ANQGSEA. This CDR3 spans 17 amino acids. V was clipped by 4 bases and J by 1 base, with 22 bases between them.

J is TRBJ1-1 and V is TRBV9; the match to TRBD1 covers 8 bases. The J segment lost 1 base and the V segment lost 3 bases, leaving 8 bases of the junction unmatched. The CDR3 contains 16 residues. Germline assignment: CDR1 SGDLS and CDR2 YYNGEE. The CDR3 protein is CASSGTGGGWNTEAFF. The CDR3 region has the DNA TGTGCCAGCAGCGGAACAGGGGGAGGATGGAACACTGAAGCTTTCTTT.

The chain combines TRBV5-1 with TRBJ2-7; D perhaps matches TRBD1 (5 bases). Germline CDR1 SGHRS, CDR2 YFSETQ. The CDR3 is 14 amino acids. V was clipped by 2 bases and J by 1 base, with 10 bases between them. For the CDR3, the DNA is TGCGCCAGCAGCTTCTTTCAGGGTTCCTACGAGCAGTACTTC. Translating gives CASSFFQGSYEQYF. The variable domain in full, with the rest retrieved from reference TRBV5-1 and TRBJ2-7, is KAGVTQTPRYLIKTRGQQVTLSCSPISGHRSVSWYQQTPGQGLQFLFEYFSETQRNKGNFPGRFSGRQFSNSRSEMNVSTLELGDSALYLCASSFFQGSYEQYFGPGTRLTVT.

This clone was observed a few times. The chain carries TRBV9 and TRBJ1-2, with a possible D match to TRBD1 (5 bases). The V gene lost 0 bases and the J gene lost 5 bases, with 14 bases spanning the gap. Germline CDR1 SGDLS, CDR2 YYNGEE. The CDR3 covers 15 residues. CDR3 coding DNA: TGTGCCAGCAGCGTAGCTTGGACACAGATGTATGGCTACACCTTC. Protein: CASSVAWTQMYGYTF.

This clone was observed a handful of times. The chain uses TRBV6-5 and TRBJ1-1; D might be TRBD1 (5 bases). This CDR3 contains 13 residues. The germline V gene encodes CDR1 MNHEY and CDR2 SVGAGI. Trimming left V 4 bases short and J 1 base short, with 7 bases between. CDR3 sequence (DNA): TGTGCCAGCAGTTCGACAGCGAACACTGAAGCTTTCTTT. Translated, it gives CASSSTANTEAFF.

CDR3 coding DNA: TGTGCCAGCAGCTTGGGTCAGGCCCTCAATGAGCAGTTCTTC. Protein sequence: CASSLGQALNEQFF. The gene calls are TRBV13 and TRBJ2-1; D is uncertain. Germline V gene lookup returns CDR1 PRHDT and CDR2 FYEKMQ (reference sequence). The CDR3 sequence is 14 residues long. V was shortened by 3 bases and J by 6 bases, with 12 bases between the two germline ends.

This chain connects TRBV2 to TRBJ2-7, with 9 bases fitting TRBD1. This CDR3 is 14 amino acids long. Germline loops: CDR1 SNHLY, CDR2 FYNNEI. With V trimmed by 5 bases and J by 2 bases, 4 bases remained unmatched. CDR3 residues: CASSRGQGPYEQYF. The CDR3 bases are TGTGCCAGCAGTCGCGGACAGGGGCCCTACGAGCAGTACTTC.

The CDR3 protein is CASSELGLANYF. CDR3 coding DNA: TGTGCCAGCAGTGAACTGGGACTTGCGAACTACTTC. The chain combines TRBV6-1 with TRBJ2-5; D might be TRBD2 (6 bases). The germline CDR1 and CDR2 sequences are MNHNS and SASEGT. Trimming removed 2 bases from V and 14 bases from J, with 15 bases in between. The CDR3 covers 12 residues.

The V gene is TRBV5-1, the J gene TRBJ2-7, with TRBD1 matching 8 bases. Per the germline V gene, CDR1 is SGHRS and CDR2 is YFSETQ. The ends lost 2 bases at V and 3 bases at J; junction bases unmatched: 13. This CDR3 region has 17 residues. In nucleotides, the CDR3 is TGCGCCAGCAGCTTTGGAACCGGGACAGGCCAATTCTACGAGCAGTACTTC. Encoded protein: CASSFGTGTGQFYEQYF.

The CDR3 sequence is CASSFLDRDNQPQHF. The CDR3 DNA reads TGTGCCAGCAGTTTCCTCGACAGGGACAATCAGCCCCAGCATTTT. The V call is TRBV28, the J call TRBJ1-5; 7 bases agree with TRBD1. V shed 3 bases, J shed 3 bases, and the junction held 5 bases outside the gene matches. This CDR3 has 15 residues. Germline V gives CDR1 MDHEN, CDR2 SYDVKM.

CDR3 amino acids: CASRSTLGTGDTIYF. Here the CDR3 DNA reads TGCGCCAGCAGATCGACACTCGGGACTGGCGACACCATATATTTT. The V call is TRBV5-1, the J call TRBJ1-3, with D perhaps TRBD1 (5 bases). The CDR3 runs 15 residues. Germline V gene lookup returns CDR1 SGHRS and CDR2 YFSETQ. V lost 5 bases, J lost 8 bases, and 20 bases lay in between.

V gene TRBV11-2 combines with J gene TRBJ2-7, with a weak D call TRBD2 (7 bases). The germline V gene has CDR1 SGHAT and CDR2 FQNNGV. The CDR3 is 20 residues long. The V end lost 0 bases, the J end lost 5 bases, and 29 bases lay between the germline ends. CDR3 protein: CASSLDAWGAGEGKLNEQYF. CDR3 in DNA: TGTGCCAGCAGCTTAGACGCCTGGGGGGCGGGAGAGGGAAAGTTGAACGAGCAGTACTTC.

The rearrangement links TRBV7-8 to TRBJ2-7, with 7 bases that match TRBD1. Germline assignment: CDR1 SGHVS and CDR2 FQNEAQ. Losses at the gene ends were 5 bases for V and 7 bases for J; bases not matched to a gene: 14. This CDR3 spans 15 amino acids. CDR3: CASSQGQPSLEEQYF. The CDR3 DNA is TGTGCCAGCAGCCAGGGACAGCCTTCACTTGAAGAGCAGTACTTC.

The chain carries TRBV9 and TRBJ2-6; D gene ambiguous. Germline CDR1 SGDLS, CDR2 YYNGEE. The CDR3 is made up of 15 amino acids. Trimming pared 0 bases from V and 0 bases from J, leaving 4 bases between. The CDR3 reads CASSVGLSGANVLTF. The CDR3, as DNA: TGTGCCAGCAGCGTAGGGCTCTCTGGGGCCAACGTCCTGACTTTC.

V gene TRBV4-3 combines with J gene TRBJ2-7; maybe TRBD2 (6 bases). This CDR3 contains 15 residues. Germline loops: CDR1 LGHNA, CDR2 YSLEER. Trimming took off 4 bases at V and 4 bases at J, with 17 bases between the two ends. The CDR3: CASSPTPGVGYEQYF. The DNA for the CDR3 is TGCGCCAGCAGCCCTACTCCGGGGGTCGGATACGAGCAGTACTTC.

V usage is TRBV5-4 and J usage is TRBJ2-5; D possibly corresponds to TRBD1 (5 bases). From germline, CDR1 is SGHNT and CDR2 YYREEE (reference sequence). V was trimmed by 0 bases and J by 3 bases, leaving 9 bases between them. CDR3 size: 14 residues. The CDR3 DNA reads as TGTGCCAGCAGCTTGGGGACACTGGAAGAGACCCAGTACTTC. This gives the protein CASSLGTLEETQYF.

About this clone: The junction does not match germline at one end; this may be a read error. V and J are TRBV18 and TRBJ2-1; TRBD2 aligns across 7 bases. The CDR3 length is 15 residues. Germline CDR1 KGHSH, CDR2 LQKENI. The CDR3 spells CASSLTREGYSEQFF. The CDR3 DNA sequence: TGTGCCAGCTCGCTCACTAGGGAGGGATACAGTGAGCAGTTCTTC.

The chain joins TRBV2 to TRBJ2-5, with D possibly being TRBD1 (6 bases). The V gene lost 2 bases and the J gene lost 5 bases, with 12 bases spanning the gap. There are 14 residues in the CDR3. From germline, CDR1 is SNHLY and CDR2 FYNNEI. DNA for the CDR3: TGTGCCAGCAGTGAAAGACAGGCGCGGGAGACCCAGTACTTC. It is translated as CASSERQARETQYF.

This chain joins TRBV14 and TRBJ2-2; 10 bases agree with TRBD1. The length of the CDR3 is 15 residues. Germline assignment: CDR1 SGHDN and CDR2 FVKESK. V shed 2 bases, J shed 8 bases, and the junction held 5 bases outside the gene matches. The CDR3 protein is CASSQRQGAAGELFF. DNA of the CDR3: TGTGCCAGCAGCCAACGACAGGGGGCTGCTGGGGAGCTGTTTTTT.

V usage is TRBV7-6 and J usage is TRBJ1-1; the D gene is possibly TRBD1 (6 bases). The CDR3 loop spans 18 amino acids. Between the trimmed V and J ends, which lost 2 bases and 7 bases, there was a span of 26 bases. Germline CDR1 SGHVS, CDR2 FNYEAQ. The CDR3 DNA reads TGTGCCAGCAGCTTACGGCACCCCGGAGAAGGGGGGGGTGGTGAAGCTTTCTTT. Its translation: CASSLRHPGEGGGGEAFF.